The 10 T cell receptor beta chains below were found in one sample sequenced in a study of T cells in localized non-small cell lung cancer. Repertoires were generated with immunoSEQ multiplex PCR, while TCRdb's copy carries only in-frame clones and drops some. Here the sample spans some 21,000 clones, roughly 87% being singletons. The material sequenced was peripheral blood mononuclear cells, taken before any cancer treatment. The source is a male donor older than 55 with stage II lung adenocarcinoma.

The chain couples TRBV11-3 to TRBJ2-1, with D possibly being TRBD2 (6 bases). V lost 2 bases and J 9 bases, leaving 11 bases between the germline ends. CDR1 SGHNT and CDR2 YENEEA come from the germline V gene. CDR3 length: 13 amino acids. The CDR3 DNA reads TGTGCCAGCAGCTTAAACCAAGCGGGTGAGCAGTTCTTC. Translation: CASSLNQAGEQFF. The complete variable domain, with remaining parts taken from reference TRBV11-3 and TRBJ2-1, reads EAGVVQSPRYKIIEKKQPVAFWCNPISGHNTLYWYLQNLGQGPELLIRYENEEAVDDSQLPKDRFSAERLKGVDSTLKIQPAELGDSAVYLCASSLNQAGEQFFGPGTRLTVL.

This chain links TRBV11-2 with TRBJ1-1; D uncertain. Trimming removed 1 base at V and 0 bases at J, with 9 bases between. This CDR3 has 15 amino acids. Per germline, CDR1 SGHAT and CDR2 FQNNGV. CDR3 loop: CASSLVGFMNTEAFF. For the CDR3, the DNA is TGTGCCAGCAGCTTAGTTGGGTTCATGAACACTGAAGCTTTCTTT.

This chain joins TRBV7-9 and TRBJ2-5; 11 nucleotides match TRBD1. The CDR3 loop spans 16 amino acids. The V gene end was trimmed by 4 bases and the J gene end by 5 bases; junction bases not matched to a gene: 9. Per the germline V gene, CDR1 is SEHNR and CDR2 is FQNEAQ (reference sequence). CDR3 amino acids: CASSSGQGARGETQYF. Written as DNA, the CDR3 is TGTGCCAGCAGCTCCGGACAGGGGGCGCGAGGGGAGACCCAGTACTTC. Full variable domain (remainder filled in from reference TRBV7-9 and TRBJ2-5): DTGVSQNPRHKITKRGQNVTFRCDPISEHNRLYWYRQTLGQGPEFLTYFQNEAQLEKSRLLSDRFSAERPKGSFSTLEIQRTEQGDSAMYLCASSSGQGARGETQYFGPGTRLLVL.

This sequence joins TRBV4-1 and TRBJ1-4; 8 nucleotides line up with TRBD1. The CDR3 consists of 16 residues. Germline V gene sequence: CDR1 MGHRA, CDR2 YSYEKL. The junction had 7 bases not matched to a gene; V was cut back by 4 bases and J by 3 bases. CDR3 protein: CASSLQGAPANEKLFF. CDR3 bases: TGCGCCAGCAGCCTGCAGGGGGCGCCGGCTAATGAAAAACTGTTTTTT.

Written as DNA, the CDR3 is TGTGCCAGCAGTAAGACAGGCCTTTCCTACTATGGCTACACCTTC. As protein: CASSKTGLSYYGYTF. The chain has TRBV6-6 and TRBJ1-2; the D gene is possibly TRBD1 (6 bases). The CDR3 is 15 amino acids. The germline gives CDR1 MNHNY, CDR2 SVGAGI (reference sequence). Trimming took 5 bases from V and 3 from J, leaving 16 bases between them.

This chain links TRBV9 with TRBJ2-7; 10 nucleotides align to TRBD2. With 3 bases clipped from V and 4 bases from J, the junction kept 10 bases outside the gene matches. Germline V CDR1 and CDR2: SGDLS, YYNGEE. The CDR3 runs to 16 residues. CDR3 in amino acids: CASSGSGRIPIYEQYF. The CDR3 nucleotides are TGTGCCAGCAGCGGTAGCGGGAGGATTCCCATTTACGAGCAGTACTTC.

The chain carries TRBV11-3 and TRBJ2-3, with D unclear. CDR3 length: 15 residues. Germline assignment: CDR1 SGHNT and CDR2 YENEEA. The ends were cut back, 5 bases at V and 2 bases at J, with 14 bases in the middle. The CDR3 bases are TGTGCCAGCAGCCCGAGAGGTTCATCCACAGATACGCAGTATTTT. This encodes CASSPRGSSTDTQYF.

The chain combines TRBV28 with TRBJ1-4; D not certain. The CDR3 consists of 13 residues. Germline V gives CDR1 MDHEN, CDR2 SYDVKM. V was trimmed by 4 bases and J by 7 bases, leaving 10 bases between them. The CDR3 is CASSYLNSEKLFF. The DNA of the CDR3 is TGTGCCAGCAGTTACTTGAATAGTGAAAAACTGTTTTTT. Together with reference TRBV28 and TRBJ1-4, the CDR3 gives the full variable domain: DVKVTQSSRYLVKRTGEKVFLECVQDMDHENMFWYRQDPGLGLRLIYFSYDVKMKEKGDIPEGYSVSREKKERFSLILESASTNQTSMYLCASSYLNSEKLFFGSGTQLSVL.

The CDR3 spells CASSLRTNRAFGQFF. The CDR3, as DNA: TGTGCCAGCAGCTTACGAACCAACCGGGCTTTTGGGCAGTTCTTC. The V and J genes are TRBV7-2 and TRBJ2-1; D gene ambiguous. The CDR3 is 15 amino acids. Germline CDR1 reads SGHTA; CDR2 reads FQGNSA. V lost 2 bases, J lost 12 bases, and 20 bases lay in between.

The chain couples TRBV2 to TRBJ2-2; D is ambiguous. CDR1 SNHLY and CDR2 FYNNEI come from the germline V gene. The CDR3 contains 11 residues. V was clipped by 2 bases and J by 8 bases, with 3 bases between them. The CDR3 coding sequence is TGTGCCAGCAGTGAAAATGGGGAGCTGTTTTTT. It yields the protein CASSENGELFF.